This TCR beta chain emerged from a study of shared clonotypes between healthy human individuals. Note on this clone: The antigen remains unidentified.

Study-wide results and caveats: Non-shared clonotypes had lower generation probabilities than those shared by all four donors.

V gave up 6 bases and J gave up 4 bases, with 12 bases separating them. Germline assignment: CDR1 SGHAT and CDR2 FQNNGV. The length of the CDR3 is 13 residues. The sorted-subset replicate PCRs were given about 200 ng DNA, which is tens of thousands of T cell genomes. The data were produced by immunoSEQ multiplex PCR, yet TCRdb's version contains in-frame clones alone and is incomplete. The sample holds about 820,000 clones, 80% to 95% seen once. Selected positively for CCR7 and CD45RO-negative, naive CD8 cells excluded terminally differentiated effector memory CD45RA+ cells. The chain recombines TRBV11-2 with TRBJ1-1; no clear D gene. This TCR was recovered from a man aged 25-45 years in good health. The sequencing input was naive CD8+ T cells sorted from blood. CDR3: CASSDTELTEAFF. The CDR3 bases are TGTGCCAGCAGTGACACGGAGCTCACTGAAGCTTTCTTT.